These T cell receptor beta chains were read from a single sample in a study of regulatory T cells in long-lasting Graves disease. TCRdb re-called the multiplex PCR reads with MiXCR, one entry per CDR3 protein. Of about 400,000 distinct CDR3 sequences detected, about 14% appear once; the ten largest clones hold about 20%. The material was peripheral blood mononuclear cells (PBMCs), obtained at new diagnosis, from a patient treated with antithyroid drugs. These receptor sequences come from a female donor with Graves disease. Both conserved end residues are part of each CDR3. Fields, in order: CDR3 DNA, CDR3 protein, D gene, CDR3 length, V gene, J gene, clone size. D genes are given only for firm matches. A row's size may be missing; if present it is once, few, many or a size class.

TGTGCCAGCAGCTTAGCAGCGGGAGTTAAGTACGAGCAGTACTTC	CASSLAAGVKYEQYF	TRBD2	15	TRBV7-2	TRBJ2-7	many
TGTGCCAGCAGTGGGACGGACGTGAACACTGAAGCTTTCTTT	CASSGTDVNTEAFF	-	14	TRBV2	TRBJ1-1	many
TGTGCCAGCTCCCCGGCGGGAGCTTTCGATCAGCCCCAGCATTTT	CASSPAGAFDQPQHF	-	15	TRBV7-2	TRBJ1-5	many
TGTGCCAGCAGGGTGGGGTTCACCGGGGAGCTGTTTTTT	CASRVGFTGELFF	-	13	TRBV12-3/TRBV12-4	TRBJ2-2	few
TGTGCCAGCAGCGTCCAGGTTAACTATGGCTACACCTTC	CASSVQVNYGYTF	-	13	TRBV11-2	TRBJ1-2	few
TGCAGCGGTAAATTAGCGGGAGATAACTACGAGCAGTACTTC	CSGKLAGDNYEQYF	TRBD2	14	TRBV29-1	TRBJ2-7	few
TGTGCCAGCAGCAAGCAGGGACAGGTGACCTACGAGCAGTACTTC	CASSKQGQVTYEQYF	TRBD1	15	TRBV7-6	TRBJ2-7	few
TGTGCCTGGAGCCCAGGACTAGCTTCGACCGGGGAGCTGTTTTTT	CAWSPGLASTGELFF	TRBD2	15	TRBV30	TRBJ2-2	-
TGTGCCAGCAGCCCCACAGGGGGCGGGTACAATGAGCAGTTCTTC	CASSPTGGGYNEQFF	TRBD1	15	TRBV7-9	TRBJ2-1	once
TGTGCCAGCAGCACGGGACAGGGCGATGGCTACACCTTC	CASSTGQGDGYTF	TRBD1	13	TRBV7-9	TRBJ1-2	many
TGTGCCATCACCTCCGGGACTAGCGGGAGTTATCATGAGCAGTTCTTC	CAITSGTSGSYHEQFF	TRBD2	16	TRBV10-3	TRBJ2-1	many
TGCAGTGCTCTAAAGGGCCCTAGCGGGGGGTCCTTCCAGTACTTC	CSALKGPSGGSFQYF	TRBD2	15	TRBV20-1	TRBJ2-5	many
TGTGCCAGCAGCCAAGTCGCCCGGGCGGACAGGGGGCTGGGCTATGGCTACACCTTC	CASSQVARADRGLGYGYTF	TRBD1	19	TRBV3-1	TRBJ1-2	few
TGTGCCAGCAGTTCCGCAGACAGTTTTCGCACTGAAGCTTTCTTT	CASSSADSFRTEAFF	-	15	TRBV7-8	TRBJ1-1	many
TGTGCCAGCAGCTTCAGCACGATCCCCCATACGCAGTATTTT	CASSFSTIPHTQYF	-	14	TRBV13	TRBJ2-3	few
TGTGCCTGGAGTAAGGACGGACTAGCTCACGAGCAGTACTTC	CAWSKDGLAHEQYF	TRBD2	14	TRBV30	TRBJ2-7	many
TGTGCCAGCAGGCTCCGGGACACTCTAAAATCGAACACTGAAGCTTTCTTT	CASRLRDTLKSNTEAFF	-	17	TRBV6-1	TRBJ1-1	once
TGTGCCAGCAATACCAGGGACTCGGGGTGGGAGCAGTTCTTC	CASNTRDSGWEQFF	-	14	TRBV2	TRBJ2-1	many
TGTGCCAGCAGCTTGGAAGGTCGGGGAAACTATGGCTACACCTTC	CASSLEGRGNYGYTF	-	15	TRBV5-4	TRBJ1-2	many
TGTGCCACCAGTGACTCTACTAGCGGGAACACAGATACGCAGTATTTT	CATSDSTSGNTDTQYF	TRBD2	16	TRBV24-1	TRBJ2-3	-
TGTGCCAGCAGCCCGGGGTCTCCAAGGGAGACCCAGTACTTC	CASSPGSPRETQYF	-	14	TRBV7-2	TRBJ2-5	-
TGTGCCAGCAGCTCCCTGGACCGGGGCTGGAACAATGAGCAGTTCTTC	CASSSLDRGWNNEQFF	-	16	TRBV7-2	TRBJ2-1	-
TGCGCCAGCAGCCAGGTCACCGGGGAGCTGTTTTTT	CASSQVTGELFF	-	12	TRBV4-1	TRBJ2-2	many
TGTGCCAGCAGTTTTGGAGGGACTAATGAAAAACTGGTTTTT	CASSFGGTNEKLVF	-	14	TRBV27	TRBJ1-4	few
TGTGCCAGCAGTTTATCGACAGGGGGACGGGATGAGCAGTTCTTC	CASSLSTGGRDEQFF	TRBD1	15	TRBV28	TRBJ2-1	few
TGTGCCAGCAGCCCGGGGGGGACAGGGCGGAACACTGAAGCTTTCTTT	CASSPGGTGRNTEAFF	TRBD1	16	TRBV5-6	TRBJ1-1	few
TGCAGTGCCCCTTCATGGGGGCTGGGCACCGGGGAGCTGTTTTTT	CSAPSWGLGTGELFF	-	15	TRBV20-1	TRBJ2-2	-
TGTGCCAGTAGTGAAGGGATAGGGGGCAGGGATGAGCAGTTCTTC	CASSEGIGGRDEQFF	TRBD1	15	TRBV19	TRBJ2-1	many
TGTGCCAGCAGCTTACTTCCGGTTATAGGCGACAATGAGCAGTTCTTC	CASSLLPVIGDNEQFF	-	16	TRBV13	TRBJ2-1	few
TGTGCCAGCAGCGAGGGGACAGGTCGTGTGACGCAGTATTTT	CASSEGTGRVTQYF	TRBD1	14	TRBV9	TRBJ2-3	many
TGTGCCAGCAGGCAAGGGGATGAAGAGACCCAGTACTTC	CASRQGDEETQYF	-	13	TRBV2	TRBJ2-5	few
TGTGCCAGCAGCCGCATCCGGGACCGCCCCGGGGGCTACACCTTC	CASSRIRDRPGGYTF	-	15	TRBV3-1	TRBJ1-2	many
TGTGCCAGCAGCTCTCTGGGACTAGCGCAAGATACGCAGTATTTT	CASSSLGLAQDTQYF	TRBD2	15	TRBV7-2	TRBJ2-3	many
TGTGCCAGCAGAGGGACTCGGGAAGAGCAGTTCTTC	CASRGTREEQFF	-	12	TRBV6-1	TRBJ2-1	many
TGTGCCAGCAGCTTGGGGTCTCTCGGGAGTGGGGCAGATACGCAGTATTTT	CASSLGSLGSGADTQYF	-	17	TRBV7-3	TRBJ2-3	many
TGTGCCAGCAGTTTAGCGCCCCCGATCGCCAATGAGCAGTTCTTC	CASSLAPPIANEQFF	-	15	TRBV12-3/TRBV12-4	TRBJ2-1	many
TGTGCCAGCAGCGCGACAGAAAGCACAGATACGCAGTATTTT	CASSATESTDTQYF	-	14	TRBV5-5	TRBJ2-3	-
TGCGCCAGCAGCTTGGCCGGAGGGAAGAACACTGAAGCTTTCTTT	CASSLAGGKNTEAFF	-	15	TRBV5-1	TRBJ1-1	many
TGTGCCAGCAGCTCATTCACGACTAGCGGGAGGGCCCCCCACACAGATACGCAGTATTTT	CASSSFTTSGRAPHTDTQYF	TRBD2	20	TRBV7-9	TRBJ2-3	-